The clone carrying this T cell receptor (beta chain) was seen a few times. As yet, its antigen is unknown. The sample originates from a study of glioma-infiltrating T cells. CDR1 and CDR2 (germline): LNHDA, SQIVND (reference sequence). The CDR3 consists of 19 residues. Deletions cut 6 bases from V and 7 bases from J, with 31 bases between. General study results and limits: Non-neoplastic patients had below-expected tissue-blood divergence, while all gliomas exceeded expectation.

The iRepertoire nested amplicon-rescue multiplex PCR amplified TCR alpha and beta CDR3s from RNA. TCRdb called the multiplex PCR reads again in MiXCR, with one record for every CDR3 protein. The sample holds about 89,000 distinct CDR3 sequences, 23% seen once. This chain connects TRBV19 to TRBJ2-1, with a tentative D call TRBD1 (10 bases). Sequenced input: glioma tissue, nonneoplastic brain tissue, or PBMCs (not recorded which). This TCR came from a human donor with low-grade glioma or glioblastoma, undergoing nonglioma brain surgery, or in good health (not recorded which). The CDR3, as DNA: TGTGCCAGTAGAAGGACAGGGGGAGATGTAGCGGGAGTTGGAAATGAGCAGTTCTTC. Translation gives CASRRTGGDVAGVGNEQFF. The whole variable domain, remainder taken from reference TRBV19 and TRBJ2-1, is DGGITQSPKYLFRKEGQNVTLSCEQNLNHDAMYWYRQDPGQGLRLIYYSQIVNDFQKGDIAEGYSVSREKKESFPLTVTSAQKNPTAFYLCASRRTGGDVAGVGNEQFFGPGTRLTVL.